This T cell receptor (beta chain) was captured by sequencing in a study of cytomegalovirus exposure and HLA in healthy donors. Study summary: Clustering assigned about four fifths of the 350 to 450 genotyped donors to the Caucasian-associated ancestry cluster. General observations from the study: Beyond CMV serostatus, there was no information to go on about immune exposure. According to reports, the classifier identified cytomegalovirus status with high specificity and sensitivity. The authors enumerated over 150 TCR beta chains as linked to cytomegalovirus.

The V gene lost 4 bases and the J gene lost 8 bases, with 16 bases spanning the gap. The CDR3 runs to 14 residues. Germline CDR1 reads SGHRS; CDR2 reads YFSETQ. 13 Jbeta primers and 60 Vbeta primers were used for the PCR. This table comes from immunoSEQ multiplex PCR, and its TCRdb copy is limited to in-frame clones, with some not included. Of about 140,000 clones listed, about 80% are singletons. A word on this clone: No antigen is known for it.

The source is a man aged 35-49 years in good health and CMV-seronegative. The specimen was PBMCs. J is TRBJ2-4 and V is TRBV5-1, with D maybe TRBD2 (5 bases). As DNA, the CDR3 is TGCGCCAGCAGCGCCGACCCTCCCGGGGACATTCAGTACTTC. Protein: CASSADPPGDIQYF.